The rows below give T cell receptor beta chains drawn from one sample of a study of T cell responses to AZD1222 COVID-19 vaccine. Produced via immunoSEQ multiplex PCR; TCRdb's table is partial and in-frame only. Of 150,000 to 200,000 clones in the sample, approximately 90% were seen once. Sample: peripheral blood, taken 28 days after the second AZD1222 dose. These receptors were collected from an adult who received the AZD1222 COVID-19 vaccine. CDR3s leave out the opening cysteine and the closing phenylalanine or tryptophan. Fields, in order: J gene, D gene, V gene, CDR3 protein. D genes are given only for firm matches.

J gene: TRBJ1-2; D gene: NA; V gene: TRBV20-1; CDR3 protein: SASSLNYGYT
J gene: TRBJ2-1; D gene: NA; V gene: TRBV6-4; CDR3 protein: ASSRTGDPNNEQF
J gene: TRBJ2-5; D gene: NA; V gene: TRBV29-1; CDR3 protein: SVALGQETQY
J gene: TRBJ1-5; D gene: NA; V gene: TRBV5-6; CDR3 protein: ASSYYPGTPDQPQH
J gene: TRBJ1-1; D gene: TRBD1; V gene: TRBV5-6; CDR3 protein: ASKLTGVNTEAF
J gene: TRBJ2-5; D gene: TRBD1; V gene: TRBV27; CDR3 protein: ASSLGQGQETQY
J gene: TRBJ1-2; D gene: TRBD1; V gene: TRBV4-2; CDR3 protein: ASSQDRQGNYYGYT
J gene: TRBJ2-7; D gene: NA; V gene: TRBV5-1; CDR3 protein: ASSLAHSELYEQY
J gene: TRBJ2-7; D gene: NA; V gene: TRBV21-1; CDR3 protein: ATRVEQY
J gene: TRBJ2-1; D gene: NA; V gene: TRBV7-2; CDR3 protein: ASSLKSKQF
J gene: TRBJ1-4; D gene: NA; V gene: TRBV5-1; CDR3 protein: ASSLEGVIGEKLF
J gene: TRBJ1-1; D gene: NA; V gene: TRBV4-3; CDR3 protein: ASSQDAGYGAF
J gene: TRBJ2-3; D gene: NA; V gene: TRBV6-5; CDR3 protein: ASSSHANTQY
J gene: TRBJ2-2; D gene: NA; V gene: TRBV6-1; CDR3 protein: ASRTGNTGELF
J gene: TRBJ2-1; D gene: NA; V gene: TRBV7-9; CDR3 protein: ASSLVGANEQF
J gene: TRBJ1-6; D gene: TRBD1; V gene: TRBV7-2; CDR3 protein: ASSLQGDYNSPLH
J gene: TRBJ1-2; D gene: NA; V gene: TRBV2; CDR3 protein: ASRGPRGRHGYT
J gene: TRBJ2-7; D gene: NA; V gene: TRBV9; CDR3 protein: ASSTGVGGGVYEQY
J gene: TRBJ2-7; D gene: NA; V gene: TRBV3-1/TRBV3-2; CDR3 protein: ASSQGYRGGEQY
J gene: TRBJ1-2; D gene: NA; V gene: TRBV6-5; CDR3 protein: ASSYSTGANYGYT
J gene: TRBJ1-1; D gene: NA; V gene: TRBV12-3/TRBV12-4; CDR3 protein: ASRVGWRAEAF
J gene: TRBJ1-1; D gene: TRBD1; V gene: TRBV7-2; CDR3 protein: ASSPKQGATNTEAF